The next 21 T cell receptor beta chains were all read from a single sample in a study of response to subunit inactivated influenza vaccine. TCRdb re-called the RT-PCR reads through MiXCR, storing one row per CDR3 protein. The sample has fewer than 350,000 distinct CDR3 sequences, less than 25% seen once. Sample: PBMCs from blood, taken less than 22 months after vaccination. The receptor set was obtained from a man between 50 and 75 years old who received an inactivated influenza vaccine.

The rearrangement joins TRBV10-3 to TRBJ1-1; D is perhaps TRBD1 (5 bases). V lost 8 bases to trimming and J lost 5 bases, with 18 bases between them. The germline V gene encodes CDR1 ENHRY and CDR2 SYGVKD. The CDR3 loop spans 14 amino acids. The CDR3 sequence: CAICPSRGKTEAFF. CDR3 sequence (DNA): TGTGCCATCTGCCCCTCGAGGGGAAAGACTGAAGCTTTCTTT.

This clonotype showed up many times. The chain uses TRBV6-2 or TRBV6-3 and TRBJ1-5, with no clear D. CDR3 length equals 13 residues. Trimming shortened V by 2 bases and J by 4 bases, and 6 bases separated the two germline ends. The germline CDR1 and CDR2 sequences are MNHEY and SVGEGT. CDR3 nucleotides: TGTGCCAGCAGTTACGGCAGAAATCAGCCCCAGCATTTT. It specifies CASSYGRNQPQHF.

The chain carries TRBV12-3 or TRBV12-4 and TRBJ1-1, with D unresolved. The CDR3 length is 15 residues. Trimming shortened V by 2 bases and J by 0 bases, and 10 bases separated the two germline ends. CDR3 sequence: CASSLRVMVNTEAFF. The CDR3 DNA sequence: TGTGCCAGCAGTTTAAGGGTTATGGTGAACACTGAAGCTTTCTTT.

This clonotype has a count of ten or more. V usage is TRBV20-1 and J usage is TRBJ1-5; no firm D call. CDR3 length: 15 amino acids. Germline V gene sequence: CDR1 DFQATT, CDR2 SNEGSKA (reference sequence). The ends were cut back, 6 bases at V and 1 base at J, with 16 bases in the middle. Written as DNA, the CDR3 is TGCAGTGCCAAAGATCTGACTTCCAGCAATCAGCCCCAGCATTTT. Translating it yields CSAKDLTSSNQPQHF.

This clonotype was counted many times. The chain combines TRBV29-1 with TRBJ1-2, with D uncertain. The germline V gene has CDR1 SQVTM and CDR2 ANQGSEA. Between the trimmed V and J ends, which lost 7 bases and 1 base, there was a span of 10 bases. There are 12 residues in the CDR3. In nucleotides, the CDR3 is TGCAGCGGACATACAGTTAACTATGGCTACACCTTC. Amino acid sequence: CSGHTVNYGYTF.

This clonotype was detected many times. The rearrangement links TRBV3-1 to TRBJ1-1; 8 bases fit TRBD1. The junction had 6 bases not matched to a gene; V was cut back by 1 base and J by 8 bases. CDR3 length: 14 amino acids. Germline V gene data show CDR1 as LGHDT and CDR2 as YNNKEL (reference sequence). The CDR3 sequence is CASSQVQAGGEAFF. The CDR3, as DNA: TGTGCCAGCAGCCAAGTTCAGGCAGGGGGCGAAGCTTTCTTT.

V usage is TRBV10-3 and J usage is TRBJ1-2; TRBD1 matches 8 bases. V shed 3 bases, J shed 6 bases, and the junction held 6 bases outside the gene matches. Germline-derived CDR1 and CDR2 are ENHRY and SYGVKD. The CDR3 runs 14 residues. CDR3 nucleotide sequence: TGTGCCATCAGTGATTACAGGGGGAAGCATGGCTACACCTTC. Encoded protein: CAISDYRGKHGYTF.

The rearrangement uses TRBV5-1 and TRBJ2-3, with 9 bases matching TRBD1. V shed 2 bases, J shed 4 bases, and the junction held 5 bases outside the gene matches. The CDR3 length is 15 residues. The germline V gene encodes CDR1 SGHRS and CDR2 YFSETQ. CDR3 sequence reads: CASSLSGQGSDTQYF. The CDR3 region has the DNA TGCGCCAGCAGCTTATCGGGACAGGGATCAGATACGCAGTATTTT. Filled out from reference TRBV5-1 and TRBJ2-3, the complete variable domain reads KAGVTQTPRYLIKTRGQQVTLSCSPISGHRSVSWYQQTPGQGLQFLFEYFSETQRNKGNFPGRFSGRQFSNSRSEMNVSTLELGDSALYLCASSLSGQGSDTQYFGPGTRLTVL.

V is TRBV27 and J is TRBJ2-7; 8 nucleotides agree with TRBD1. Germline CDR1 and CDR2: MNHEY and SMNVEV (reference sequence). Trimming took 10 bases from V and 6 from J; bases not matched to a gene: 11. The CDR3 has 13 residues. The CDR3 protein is CATGGPRAFEQYF. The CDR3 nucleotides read TGTGCCACAGGGGGCCCAAGGGCTTTCGAGCAGTACTTC.

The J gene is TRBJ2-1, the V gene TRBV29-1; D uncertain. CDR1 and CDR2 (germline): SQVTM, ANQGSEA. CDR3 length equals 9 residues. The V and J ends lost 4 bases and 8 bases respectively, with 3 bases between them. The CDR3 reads CSVGYEQFF. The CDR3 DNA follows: TGCAGCGTTGGGTATGAGCAGTTCTTC.

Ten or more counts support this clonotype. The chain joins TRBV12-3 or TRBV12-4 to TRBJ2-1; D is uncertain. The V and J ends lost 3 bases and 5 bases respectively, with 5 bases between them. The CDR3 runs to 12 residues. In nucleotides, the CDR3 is TGTGCCAGCAGTTTTGCCGACAATGAGCAGTTCTTC. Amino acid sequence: CASSFADNEQFF.

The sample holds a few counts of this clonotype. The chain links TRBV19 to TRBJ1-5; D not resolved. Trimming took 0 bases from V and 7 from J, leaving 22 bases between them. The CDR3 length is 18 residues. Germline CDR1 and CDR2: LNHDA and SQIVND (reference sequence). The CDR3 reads CASSIESHQVRGSQPQHF. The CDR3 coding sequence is TGTGCCAGTAGTATAGAGAGTCACCAGGTAAGAGGTAGCCAGCCCCAGCATTTT.

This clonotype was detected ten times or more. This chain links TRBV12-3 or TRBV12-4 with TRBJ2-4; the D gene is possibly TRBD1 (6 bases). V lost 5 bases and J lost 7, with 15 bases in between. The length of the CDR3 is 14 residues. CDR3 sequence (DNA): TGTGCCAGCAGTACCGGGACAATGATCAACATTCAGTACTTC. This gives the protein CASSTGTMINIQYF.

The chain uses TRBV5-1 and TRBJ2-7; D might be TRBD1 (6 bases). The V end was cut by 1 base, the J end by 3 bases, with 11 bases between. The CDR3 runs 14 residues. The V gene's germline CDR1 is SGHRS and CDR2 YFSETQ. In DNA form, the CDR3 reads TGCGCCAGCAGCTTGACAGGGAGAAGCTACGAGCAGTACTTC. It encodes CASSLTGRSYEQYF.

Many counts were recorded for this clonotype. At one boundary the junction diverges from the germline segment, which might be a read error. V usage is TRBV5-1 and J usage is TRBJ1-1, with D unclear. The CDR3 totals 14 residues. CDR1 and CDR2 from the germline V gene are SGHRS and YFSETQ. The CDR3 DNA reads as TGTGCCAGCAGTTTAGGCAGGTCCGGCACTGAAGCTTTCTTT. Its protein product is CASSLGRSGTEAFF.

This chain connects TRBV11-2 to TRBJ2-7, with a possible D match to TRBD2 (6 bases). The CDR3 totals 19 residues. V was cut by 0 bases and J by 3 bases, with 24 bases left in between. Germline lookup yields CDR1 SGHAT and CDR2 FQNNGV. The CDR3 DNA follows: TGTGCCAGCAGCTTAGATCTGGGGCGGGGCTTCCTTCCCTTCTACGAGCAGTACTTC. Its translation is CASSLDLGRGFLPFYEQYF. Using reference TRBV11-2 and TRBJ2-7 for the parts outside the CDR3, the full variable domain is EAGVAQSPRYKIIEKRQSVAFWCNPISGHATLYWYQQILGQGPKLLIQFQNNGVVDDSQLPKDRFSAERLKGVDSTLKIQPAKLEDSAVYLCASSLDLGRGFLPFYEQYFGPGTRLTVT.

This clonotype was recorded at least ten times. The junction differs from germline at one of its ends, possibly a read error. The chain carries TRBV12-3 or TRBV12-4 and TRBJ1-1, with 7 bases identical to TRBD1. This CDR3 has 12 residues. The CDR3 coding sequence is TGTGCCAGCAGTCCTAGAATCGGACAGGCAGCCTTT. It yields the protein CASSPRIGQAAF.

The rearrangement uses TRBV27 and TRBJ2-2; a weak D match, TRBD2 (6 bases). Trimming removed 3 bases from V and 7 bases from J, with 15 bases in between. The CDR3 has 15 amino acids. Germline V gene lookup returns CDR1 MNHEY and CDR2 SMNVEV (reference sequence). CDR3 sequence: CASSLLRRAGGELFF. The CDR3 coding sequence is TGTGCCAGCAGTTTGCTGCGGAGGGCAGGCGGGGAGCTGTTTTTT.

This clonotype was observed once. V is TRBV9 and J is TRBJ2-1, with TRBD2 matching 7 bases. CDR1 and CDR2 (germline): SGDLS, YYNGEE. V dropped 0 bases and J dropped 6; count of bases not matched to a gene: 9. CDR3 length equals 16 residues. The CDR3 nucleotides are TGTGCCAGCAGCGTAGCTACTAGACTAGCCCGCAATGAGCAGTTCTTC. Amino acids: CASSVATRLARNEQFF.

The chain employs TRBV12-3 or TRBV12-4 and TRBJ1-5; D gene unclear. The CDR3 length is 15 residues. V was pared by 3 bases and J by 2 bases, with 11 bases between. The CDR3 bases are TGTGCCAGCAGTTTTAGCCCGTCAGGCAATCAGCCCCAGCATTTT. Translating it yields CASSFSPSGNQPQHF.

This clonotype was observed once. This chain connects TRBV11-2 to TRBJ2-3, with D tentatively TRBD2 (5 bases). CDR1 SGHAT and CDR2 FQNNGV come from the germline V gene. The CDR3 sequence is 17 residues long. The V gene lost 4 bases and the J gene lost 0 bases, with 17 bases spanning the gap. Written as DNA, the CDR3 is TGTGCCAGCAGCTCCAGACTTCAGAGGGCTAGCACAGATACGCAGTATTTT. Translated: CASSSRLQRASTDTQYF. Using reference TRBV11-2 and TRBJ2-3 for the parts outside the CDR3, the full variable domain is EAGVAQSPRYKIIEKRQSVAFWCNPISGHATLYWYQQILGQGPKLLIQFQNNGVVDDSQLPKDRFSAERLKGVDSTLKIQPAKLEDSAVYLCASSSRLQRASTDTQYFGPGTRLTVL.